This T cell receptor beta chain was identified during a study of blood T cells in healthy people across ages. Overall study findings and caveats: CMV status of donors was not determined, possibly confounding expanded clonotype changes.

The authors ran a second PCR of about 6 to 11 cycles using a sample-barcoded 5' primer and a J-beta primer mix. Via MiXCR, TCRdb re-called the 5' RACE reads, giving one row per CDR3 protein. The repertoire has around 800,000 distinct CDR3 sequences, roughly 26% of them found once; the top ten carry under 3%. The CDR3 is 13 amino acids. Trimming took off 6 bases at V and 14 bases at J, with 23 bases between the two ends. The V gene's germline CDR1 is DFQATT and CDR2 SNEGSKA (reference sequence). Per-sample yields of isolated PBMCs were at least 6.5 million. Comments on this clonotype: Its matching antigen is unknown.

These same data were also listed under a study on T cells of mothers and their children. That study reports: Related mother-child pairs shared marginally more repertoire than unrelated pairs, though not significantly. Researchers found no T cell clones that were persistent and microchimeric.

Sequencing was carried out using blood. This receptor was identified in a boy aged 5-17 years in good health. The chain has TRBV20-1 and TRBJ2-1; D possibly matches TRBD1 or TRBD2 (6 bases each). The CDR3 region is CSAIPRGGAGKFF. The CDR3 DNA reads TGCAGTGCCATCCCCAGGGGCGGGGCAGGGAAGTTCTTC.